The source of this T cell receptor (beta chain) is a study of beta chain features in type 1 diabetes. At the level of the study: Examination covered 100 million to 140 million sorted cells spanning all samples.

This clone turned up a few times. Averaging around 120 mL, one heparinised blood draw came from each individual donor. Sorted CD4+ subsets: naive, central memory, regulatory, stem cell-like memory (CD45RO/CCR7/CD25/CD127/CD95/CD27 panel). Reverse transcribing all isolated RNA meant expressed TCRB transcripts were sequenced. Profiled with immunoSEQ multiplex PCR; TCRdb holds only in-frame clones, not every one. The sample records around 500,000 clones, about an eighth being singletons. The TCR was taken from a woman younger than 30 in good health. Specimen: naive CD4+ T cells from blood.

In DNA form, the CDR3 reads TGCGCCAGCAGCCTCGGACAGGGAAGGGCCAACGTCCTGACTTTC. It specifies CASSLGQGRANVLTF. The chain recombines TRBV4-1 with TRBJ2-6, with 8 bases aligning to TRBD1. The junction had 4 bases not matched to a gene; V was cut back by 4 bases and J by 5 bases. Germline V gives CDR1 MGHRA, CDR2 YSYEKL. The CDR3 runs to 15 residues.